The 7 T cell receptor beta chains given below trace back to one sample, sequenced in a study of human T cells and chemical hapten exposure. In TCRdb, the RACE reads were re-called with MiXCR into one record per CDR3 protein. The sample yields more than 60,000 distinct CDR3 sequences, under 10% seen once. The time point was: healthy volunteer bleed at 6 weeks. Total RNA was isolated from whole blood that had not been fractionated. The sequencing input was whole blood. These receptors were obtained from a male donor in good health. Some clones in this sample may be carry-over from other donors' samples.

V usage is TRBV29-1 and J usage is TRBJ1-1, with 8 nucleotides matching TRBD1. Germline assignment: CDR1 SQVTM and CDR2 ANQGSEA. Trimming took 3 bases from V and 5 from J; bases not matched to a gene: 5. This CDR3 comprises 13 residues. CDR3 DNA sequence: TGCAGCGTTGATCCAGGGGGCAGGACTGAAGCTTTCTTT. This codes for CSVDPGGRTEAFF.

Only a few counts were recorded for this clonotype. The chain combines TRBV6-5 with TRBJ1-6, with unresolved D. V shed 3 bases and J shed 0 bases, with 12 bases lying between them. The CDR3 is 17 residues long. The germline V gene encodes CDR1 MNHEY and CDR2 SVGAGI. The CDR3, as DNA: TGTGCCAGCAGTTATGATGGTGGGAGCTCCTATAATTCACCCCTCCACTTT. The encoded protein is CASSYDGGSSYNSPLHF.

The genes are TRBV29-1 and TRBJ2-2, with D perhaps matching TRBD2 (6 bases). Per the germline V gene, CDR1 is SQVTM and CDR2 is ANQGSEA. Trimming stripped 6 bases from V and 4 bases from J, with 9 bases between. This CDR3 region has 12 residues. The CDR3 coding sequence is TGCAGCGTCCCCGGGGGCACCGGGGAGCTGTTTTTT. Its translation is CSVPGGTGELFF.

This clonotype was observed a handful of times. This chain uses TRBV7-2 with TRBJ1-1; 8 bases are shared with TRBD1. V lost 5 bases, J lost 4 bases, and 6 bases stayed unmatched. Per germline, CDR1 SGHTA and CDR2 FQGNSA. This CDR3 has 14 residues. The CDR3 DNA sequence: TGTGCCAGCAGCCCAAGACAGGGGATCACTGAAGCTTTCTTT. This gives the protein CASSPRQGITEAFF.

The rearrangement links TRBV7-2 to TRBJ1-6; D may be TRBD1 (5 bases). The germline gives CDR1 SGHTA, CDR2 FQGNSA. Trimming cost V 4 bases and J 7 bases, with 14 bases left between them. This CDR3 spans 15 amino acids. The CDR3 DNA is TGTGCCAGCAGCTCCTTCGACAGCCGAAATTCACCCCTCCACTTT. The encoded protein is CASSSFDSRNSPLHF.

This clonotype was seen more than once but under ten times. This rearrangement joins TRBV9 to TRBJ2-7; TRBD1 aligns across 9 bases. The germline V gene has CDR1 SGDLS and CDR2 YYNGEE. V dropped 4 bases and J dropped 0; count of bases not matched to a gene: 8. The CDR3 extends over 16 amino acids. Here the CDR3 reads CASSPRQGEGSYEQYF. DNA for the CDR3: TGTGCCAGCAGCCCCCGACAGGGGGAGGGCTCCTACGAGCAGTACTTC.

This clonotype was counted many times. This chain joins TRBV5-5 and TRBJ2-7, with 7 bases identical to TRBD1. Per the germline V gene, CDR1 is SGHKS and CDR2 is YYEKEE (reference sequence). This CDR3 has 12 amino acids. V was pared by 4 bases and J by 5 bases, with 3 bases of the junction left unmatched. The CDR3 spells CASSPTGNEQYF. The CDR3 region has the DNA TGTGCCAGCAGCCCGACAGGGAACGAGCAGTACTTC.